Below, 19 T cell receptor beta chains from the same sample are listed, as sequenced in a study of PD-1 blockade in classical Hodgkin lymphoma. Time point of the sample: cycle 4 day 1 (C4D1), after more than 5 weeks of nivolumab. Brentuximab vedotin exposure varied, and every patient relapsed after autologous stem cell transplantation. Clones were read by immunoSEQ multiplex PCR, and TCRdb kept only the in-frame ones, dropping some. Of about 7,900 clones in the sample, more than 75% are singletons; the top ten hold roughly 46%. Sequences were derived from peripheral blood mononuclear cells (PBMCs), sampled before the fourth cycle of nivolumab. The receptors derive from a human donor with classical Hodgkin lymphoma.

This clone came up a few times. The CDR3 DNA sequence: TGTGCCAGCAGTTACTCAGGGGAAGGACTGTTTTTT. This encodes CASSYSGEGLFF. The chain combines TRBV6-5 with TRBJ1-4, with D perhaps TRBD1 (5 bases). The CDR3 length is 12 residues. Trimming left V 0 bases short and J 13 bases short, with 9 bases between. The germline gives CDR1 MNHEY, CDR2 SVGAGI.

The V gene is TRBV9, the J gene TRBJ2-3; D ambiguous. CDR1 and CDR2 (germline): SGDLS, YYNGEE. This CDR3 is 15 amino acids long. V lost 4 bases and J 0 bases, leaving 12 bases between the germline ends. The CDR3 coding sequence is TGTGCCAGCAGCCTGACGCCTCTTAGCACAGATACGCAGTATTTT. This encodes CASSLTPLSTDTQYF.

The rearrangement links TRBV28 to TRBJ1-5; a possible D gene is TRBD1 (6 bases). This CDR3 spans 18 amino acids. Germline V gives CDR1 MDHEN, CDR2 SYDVKM. Deletions cut 3 bases from V and 2 bases from J, with 20 bases between. The CDR3 sequence is CASSFSFGAGEGNQPQHF. CDR3 bases: TGTGCCAGCAGTTTCTCCTTTGGGGCAGGGGAAGGCAATCAGCCCCAGCATTTT. The entire variable domain, with the rest obtained from reference TRBV28 and TRBJ1-5, is as follows: DVKVTQSSRYLVKRTGEKVFLECVQDMDHENMFWYRQDPGLGLRLIYFSYDVKMKEKGDIPEGYSVSREKKERFSLILESASTNQTSMYLCASSFSFGAGEGNQPQHFGDGTRLSIL.

The chain is built from TRBV18 and TRBJ2-5; 7 nucleotides agree with TRBD2. The trim removed 3 bases at V and 5 bases at J, leaving 6 bases unmatched. Germline V lookup: CDR1 KGHSH, CDR2 LQKENI. CDR3 size: 14 residues. CDR3 sequence (DNA): TGTGCCAGCTCACCGAGGACTAGTTTGGAGACCCAGTACTTC. This encodes CASSPRTSLETQYF.

This chain joins TRBV7-6 and TRBJ2-3; 8 bases align to TRBD2. This CDR3 comprises 16 residues. The V gene end was trimmed by 2 bases and the J gene end by 3 bases; junction bases not matched to a gene: 7. CDR1 is SGHVS, CDR2 FNYEAQ, per germline. In DNA, the CDR3 is TGTGCCAGCAGCTTAACCCCGACTAGCGAGACAGATACGCAGTATTTT. Amino acids: CASSLTPTSETDTQYF. Based on the CDR3 plus reference TRBV7-6 and TRBJ2-3, the full variable domain is GAGVSQSPRYKVTKRGQDVALRCDPISGHVSLYWYRQALGQGPEFLTYFNYEAQQDKSGLPNDRFSAERPEGSISTLTIQRTEQRDSAMYRCASSLTPTSETDTQYFGPGTRLTVL.

CDR3 DNA sequence: TGTGCCAGCAGTTACGGGGCAATCGAATACAATGAGCAGTTCTTC. Translation: CASSYGAIEYNEQFF. This chain connects TRBV6-5 to TRBJ2-1; the D gene is possibly TRBD1 (5 bases). Germline V lookup: CDR1 MNHEY, CDR2 SVGAGI. The CDR3 is made up of 15 amino acids. Trimming left V 2 bases short and J 4 bases short, with 12 bases between.

CDR3 coding DNA: TGTGCCTGGAATTTAGGCAACAAGAACACTGAAGCTTTCTTT. This codes for CAWNLGNKNTEAFF. The rearrangement uses TRBV30 and TRBJ1-1; D unresolved. Germline CDR1 is GTSNPN and CDR2 is SVGIG (reference sequence). The germline V and J ends were trimmed by 4 bases and 1 base, with 13 bases remaining between them. The CDR3 loop spans 14 amino acids. Full variable domain (outside the CDR3, taken from reference TRBV30 and TRBJ1-1): SQTIHQWPATLVQPVGSPLSLECTVEGTSNPNLYWYRQAAGRGLQLLFYSVGIGQISSEVPQNLSASRPQDRQFILSSKKLLLSDSGFYLCAWNLGNKNTEAFFGQGTRLTVV.

This rearrangement joins TRBV2 to TRBJ1-1; tentatively, D is TRBD1 (5 bases). Germline loops: CDR1 SNHLY, CDR2 FYNNEI. The CDR3 sequence is 13 residues long. The V gene lost 4 bases and the J gene lost 3 bases, with 9 bases spanning the gap. CDR3 amino acids: CASSGQGYTEAFF. In DNA, the CDR3 is TGTGCCAGCAGTGGTCAGGGATACACTGAAGCTTTCTTT.

The chain has TRBV7-2 and TRBJ1-5; D ambiguous. The CDR3 length is 13 residues. V was pared by 4 bases and J by 7 bases, with 11 bases between. The germline V gene has CDR1 SGHTA and CDR2 FQGNSA. This CDR3 reads CASSSFRGQPQHF. The DNA of the CDR3 is TGTGCCAGCAGCTCCTTTCGGGGACAGCCCCAGCATTTT.

The V call is TRBV4-1, the J call TRBJ1-5, with D unclear. The CDR3 sequence is 13 residues long. Germline V CDR1 and CDR2: MGHRA, YSYEKL. The V gene lost 1 base and the J gene lost 6 bases, with 7 bases spanning the gap. The CDR3 coding sequence is TGCGCCAGCAGCCAAGGAAATAGTCAGCCCCAGCATTTT. It yields the protein CASSQGNSQPQHF.

The chain recombines TRBV2 with TRBJ2-3, with 15 bases lining up with TRBD2. Germline CDR1 reads SNHLY; CDR2 reads FYNNEI. V gave up 8 bases and J gave up 5 bases; unmatched junction bases: 5. The CDR3 runs 15 residues. CDR3 sequence (DNA): TGTGCCAGCTTGGGACTAGCGGGGGGACGAGATACGCAGTATTTT. Residues: CASLGLAGGRDTQYF.

The count of this clone is one. This sample includes further DNA sequences coding for the same CDR3. This chain connects TRBV5-1 to TRBJ2-3; tentative D call: TRBD2 (6 bases). The germline CDR1 and CDR2 sequences are SGHRS and YFSETQ. V lost 0 bases, J lost 0 bases, and 11 bases lay in between. The CDR3 loop spans 16 amino acids. The CDR3 loop is CASSLGSSGSTDTQYF. CDR3 coding DNA: TGCGCCAGCAGCTTGGGTAGTAGCGGAAGCACAGATACGCAGTATTTT.

The chain is built from TRBV6-5 and TRBJ2-1; TRBD2 matches at 12 bases. The junction had 5 bases not matched to a gene; V was cut back by 10 bases and J by 4 bases. The length of the CDR3 is 14 residues. Germline V lookup: CDR1 MNHEY, CDR2 SVGAGI. CDR3 sequence reads: CAILLAGGYNEQFF. CDR3 DNA sequence: TGTGCCATCTTACTAGCGGGGGGATACAATGAGCAGTTCTTC.

This clone was found once. V gene TRBV2 combines with J gene TRBJ1-5; D is uncertain. The CDR3 contains 14 residues. Trimming shortened V by 5 bases and J by 3 bases, and 11 bases separated the two germline ends. From germline, CDR1 is SNHLY and CDR2 FYNNEI. The chain's CDR3 is CASSFEQPNQPQHF. For the CDR3, the DNA is TGTGCCAGCAGTTTCGAGCAGCCCAATCAGCCCCAGCATTTT. Filled out from reference TRBV2 and TRBJ1-5, the complete variable domain reads EPEVTQTPSHQVTQMGQEVILRCVPISNHLYFYWYRQILGQKVEFLVSFYNNEISEKSEIFDDQFSVERPDGSNFTLKIRSTKLEDSAMYFCASSFEQPNQPQHFGDGTRLSIL.

This chain uses TRBV5-1 with TRBJ2-2; D uncertain. V was clipped by 8 bases and J by 5 bases, with 16 bases between them. In germline, CDR1 is SGHRS, CDR2 YFSETQ. The CDR3 consists of 14 residues. This CDR3 is CASQESIGTGELFF. The CDR3 coding sequence is TGCGCCAGTCAGGAGTCCATAGGGACCGGGGAGCTGTTTTTT.

This chain connects TRBV14 to TRBJ1-1, with TRBD1 matching 8 bases. The V gene end was trimmed by 5 bases and the J gene end by 1 base; junction bases not matched to a gene: 6. Germline V gives CDR1 SGHDN, CDR2 FVKESK. The CDR3 loop spans 15 amino acids. The CDR3 coding sequence is TGTGCCAGCAGCTCCTGGACAGGGCGGAACACTGAAGCTTTCTTT. It translates to CASSSWTGRNTEAFF.

This clone has only a few counts. V gene TRBV5-1 combines with J gene TRBJ2-3; 15 nucleotides align to TRBD2. The CDR3 is made up of 18 amino acids. Trimming took 3 bases from V and 4 from J; bases not matched to a gene: 9. CDR1 SGHRS and CDR2 YFSETQ come from the germline V gene. CDR3 bases: TGCGCCAGCAGCTCCGGACTAGCGGGGGGGCTGGCGTCAGATACGCAGTATTTT. It yields the protein CASSSGLAGGLASDTQYF. The complete variable domain, with remaining parts taken from reference TRBV5-1 and TRBJ2-3, reads KAGVTQTPRYLIKTRGQQVTLSCSPISGHRSVSWYQQTPGQGLQFLFEYFSETQRNKGNFPGRFSGRQFSNSRSEMNVSTLELGDSALYLCASSSGLAGGLASDTQYFGPGTRLTVL.

J is TRBJ1-2 and V is TRBV13, with D maybe TRBD1 (6 bases). Germline loops: CDR1 PRHDT, CDR2 FYEKMQ (reference sequence). This CDR3 is 15 amino acids long. V lost 5 bases and J 2 bases, leaving 15 bases between the germline ends. The CDR3, as DNA: TGTGCCAGCAGCCGGGGGGCAGGTACAAACTATGGCTACACCTTC. Amino acids: CASSRGAGTNYGYTF.

CDR3 nucleotides: TGTGCCAGCAGTTCACCCCCAGGTTATGGCTACACCTTC. Protein sequence: CASSSPPGYGYTF. The chain recombines TRBV11-1 with TRBJ1-2, with unresolved D. This CDR3 comprises 13 residues. Per germline, CDR1 SGHAT and CDR2 FQDESV (reference sequence). V was shortened by 6 bases and J by 5 bases, with 13 bases between the two germline ends.